This T cell receptor (beta chain) was captured by sequencing in a study of cytomegalovirus exposure and HLA in healthy donors. The study's findings and limits: The authors listed 164 TCR beta chains as cytomegalovirus-associated.

Sequenced by immunoSEQ multiplex PCR; TCRdb stores in-frame clones only, minus some. The sample yields 150,000 to 200,000 clones, 85% seen once. The V gene end was trimmed by 5 bases and the J gene end by 7 bases; junction bases not matched to a gene: 4. Germline V gene sequence: CDR1 LNHDA, CDR2 SQIVND (reference sequence). CDR3 length: 13 amino acids. Comments on this clone: As yet, its antigen is unknown.

The chain recombines TRBV19 with TRBJ2-1; 8 bases fit TRBD2. The sample taken for sequencing was PBMCs. This receptor was taken from a man younger than 35 in good health and CMV-seropositive. The CDR3 sequence is CASSLGLANEQFF. DNA for the CDR3: TGTGCCAGTAGTCTCGGACTAGCTAATGAGCAGTTCTTC.